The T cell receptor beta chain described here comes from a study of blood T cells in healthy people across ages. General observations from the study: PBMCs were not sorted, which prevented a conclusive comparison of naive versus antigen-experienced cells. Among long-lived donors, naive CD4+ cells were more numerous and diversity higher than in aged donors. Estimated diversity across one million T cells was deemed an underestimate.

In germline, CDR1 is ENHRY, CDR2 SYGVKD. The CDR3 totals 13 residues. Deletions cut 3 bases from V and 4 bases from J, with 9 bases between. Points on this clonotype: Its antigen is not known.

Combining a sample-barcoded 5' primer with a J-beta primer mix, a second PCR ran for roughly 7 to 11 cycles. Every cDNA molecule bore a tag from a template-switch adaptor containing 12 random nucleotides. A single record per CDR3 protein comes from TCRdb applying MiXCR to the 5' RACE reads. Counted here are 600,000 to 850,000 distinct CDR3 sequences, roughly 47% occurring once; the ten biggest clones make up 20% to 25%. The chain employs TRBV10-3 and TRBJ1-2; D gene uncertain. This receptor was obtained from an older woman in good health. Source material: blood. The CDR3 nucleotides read TGTGCCATCAGTGATCACGCCTCCTATGGCTACACCTTC. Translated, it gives CAISDHASYGYTF.